This T cell receptor beta chain came from a study of blood T cell repertoires in COVID-19 (dated by TCRdb to 2020 to 2022). About the investigation overall: Samples covering the acute and convalescent phases of COVID-19 were provided by collaborators in the United States, Italy and Spain. The material from the prospective study consisted of cDNA or gDNA derived from T cells, B-cell-depleted T cells, or PBMCs. Deeply sampled blood TCRbeta repertoires from subjects exposed to, actively infected with, or recovered from COVID-19 were included in the dataset. The repertoires were released in a freely available public database intended as a resource for research on the immune response to SARS-CoV-2. Samples were obtained from the ongoing ImmuneRACE study (first 160 participants) and from about 1,300 subjects provided by 6 global collaborators. Nearly every sample came with metadata listing a de-identified subject ID, COVID-19 status, age in years and sex. HLA class I and class II types, where available, came from metadata supplied by the sample provider rather than from assay-based typing. Broader findings and caveats from the paper: Clinical and demographic metadata were provided uncurated, with the amount varying by source and participant.

This clone was recorded a few times. Its antigen target is currently unknown. The sample holds no much larger clone one base away, and base qualities are not on file. CDR1 and CDR2 are read off the germline V gene (reference sequence) as GTSNPN and SVGIG. Trimming takes 7 bases off V and 4 bases off J; junction bases not matched to a gene: 11. From its cysteine to its phenylalanine, the CDR3 spans 15 amino acids. The kept DNA is CDR3 alone, 45 bases in frame from the first base. Each collaborating institution followed its own protocols to collect whole blood in K2EDTA tubes. Collaborator samples were shipped for TCRbeta analysis as frozen whole blood, isolated PBMCs, or DNA extracted from either sample type. TCRbeta CDR3 regions were amplified from genomic DNA using the immunoSEQ Assay, a bias-controlled multiplex PCR. The paper's data handling went like this. The number of nucleated cells in each sample was estimated by amplification of reference gene primers within the assay. To quantify the absolute abundance of each unique TCRbeta CDR3 rearrangement, sequence reads were collapsed and filtered. Productive Simpson clonality was computed per sample as the square root of Simpson's diversity index over productive rearrangements. Here the immuneACCESS table is served through TCRdb, limited to in-frame sequences with V and J called. Missing clones are a known gap in these copies; in checked studies unresolved V genes cover under half, and the rest lacks a known reason. The DNA gave D and trimming, while V, J and clone size come from that table. The sample table lists around 320,000 clones, about 82% of them with a count of one. The top ten constitute around 6.9% of the sample.

Here the chain combines TRBV30 and TRBJ2-3; 10 of the junction bases match TRBD2. This receptor was taken from a human donor in a cohort sampled during active COVID-19. The sequencing input was peripheral blood. The sequence in DNA is TGTGCCTTGACGAGGCTAGCGGGGGTTTCAGATACGCAGTATTTT. Its product reads: CALTRLAGVSDTQYF.